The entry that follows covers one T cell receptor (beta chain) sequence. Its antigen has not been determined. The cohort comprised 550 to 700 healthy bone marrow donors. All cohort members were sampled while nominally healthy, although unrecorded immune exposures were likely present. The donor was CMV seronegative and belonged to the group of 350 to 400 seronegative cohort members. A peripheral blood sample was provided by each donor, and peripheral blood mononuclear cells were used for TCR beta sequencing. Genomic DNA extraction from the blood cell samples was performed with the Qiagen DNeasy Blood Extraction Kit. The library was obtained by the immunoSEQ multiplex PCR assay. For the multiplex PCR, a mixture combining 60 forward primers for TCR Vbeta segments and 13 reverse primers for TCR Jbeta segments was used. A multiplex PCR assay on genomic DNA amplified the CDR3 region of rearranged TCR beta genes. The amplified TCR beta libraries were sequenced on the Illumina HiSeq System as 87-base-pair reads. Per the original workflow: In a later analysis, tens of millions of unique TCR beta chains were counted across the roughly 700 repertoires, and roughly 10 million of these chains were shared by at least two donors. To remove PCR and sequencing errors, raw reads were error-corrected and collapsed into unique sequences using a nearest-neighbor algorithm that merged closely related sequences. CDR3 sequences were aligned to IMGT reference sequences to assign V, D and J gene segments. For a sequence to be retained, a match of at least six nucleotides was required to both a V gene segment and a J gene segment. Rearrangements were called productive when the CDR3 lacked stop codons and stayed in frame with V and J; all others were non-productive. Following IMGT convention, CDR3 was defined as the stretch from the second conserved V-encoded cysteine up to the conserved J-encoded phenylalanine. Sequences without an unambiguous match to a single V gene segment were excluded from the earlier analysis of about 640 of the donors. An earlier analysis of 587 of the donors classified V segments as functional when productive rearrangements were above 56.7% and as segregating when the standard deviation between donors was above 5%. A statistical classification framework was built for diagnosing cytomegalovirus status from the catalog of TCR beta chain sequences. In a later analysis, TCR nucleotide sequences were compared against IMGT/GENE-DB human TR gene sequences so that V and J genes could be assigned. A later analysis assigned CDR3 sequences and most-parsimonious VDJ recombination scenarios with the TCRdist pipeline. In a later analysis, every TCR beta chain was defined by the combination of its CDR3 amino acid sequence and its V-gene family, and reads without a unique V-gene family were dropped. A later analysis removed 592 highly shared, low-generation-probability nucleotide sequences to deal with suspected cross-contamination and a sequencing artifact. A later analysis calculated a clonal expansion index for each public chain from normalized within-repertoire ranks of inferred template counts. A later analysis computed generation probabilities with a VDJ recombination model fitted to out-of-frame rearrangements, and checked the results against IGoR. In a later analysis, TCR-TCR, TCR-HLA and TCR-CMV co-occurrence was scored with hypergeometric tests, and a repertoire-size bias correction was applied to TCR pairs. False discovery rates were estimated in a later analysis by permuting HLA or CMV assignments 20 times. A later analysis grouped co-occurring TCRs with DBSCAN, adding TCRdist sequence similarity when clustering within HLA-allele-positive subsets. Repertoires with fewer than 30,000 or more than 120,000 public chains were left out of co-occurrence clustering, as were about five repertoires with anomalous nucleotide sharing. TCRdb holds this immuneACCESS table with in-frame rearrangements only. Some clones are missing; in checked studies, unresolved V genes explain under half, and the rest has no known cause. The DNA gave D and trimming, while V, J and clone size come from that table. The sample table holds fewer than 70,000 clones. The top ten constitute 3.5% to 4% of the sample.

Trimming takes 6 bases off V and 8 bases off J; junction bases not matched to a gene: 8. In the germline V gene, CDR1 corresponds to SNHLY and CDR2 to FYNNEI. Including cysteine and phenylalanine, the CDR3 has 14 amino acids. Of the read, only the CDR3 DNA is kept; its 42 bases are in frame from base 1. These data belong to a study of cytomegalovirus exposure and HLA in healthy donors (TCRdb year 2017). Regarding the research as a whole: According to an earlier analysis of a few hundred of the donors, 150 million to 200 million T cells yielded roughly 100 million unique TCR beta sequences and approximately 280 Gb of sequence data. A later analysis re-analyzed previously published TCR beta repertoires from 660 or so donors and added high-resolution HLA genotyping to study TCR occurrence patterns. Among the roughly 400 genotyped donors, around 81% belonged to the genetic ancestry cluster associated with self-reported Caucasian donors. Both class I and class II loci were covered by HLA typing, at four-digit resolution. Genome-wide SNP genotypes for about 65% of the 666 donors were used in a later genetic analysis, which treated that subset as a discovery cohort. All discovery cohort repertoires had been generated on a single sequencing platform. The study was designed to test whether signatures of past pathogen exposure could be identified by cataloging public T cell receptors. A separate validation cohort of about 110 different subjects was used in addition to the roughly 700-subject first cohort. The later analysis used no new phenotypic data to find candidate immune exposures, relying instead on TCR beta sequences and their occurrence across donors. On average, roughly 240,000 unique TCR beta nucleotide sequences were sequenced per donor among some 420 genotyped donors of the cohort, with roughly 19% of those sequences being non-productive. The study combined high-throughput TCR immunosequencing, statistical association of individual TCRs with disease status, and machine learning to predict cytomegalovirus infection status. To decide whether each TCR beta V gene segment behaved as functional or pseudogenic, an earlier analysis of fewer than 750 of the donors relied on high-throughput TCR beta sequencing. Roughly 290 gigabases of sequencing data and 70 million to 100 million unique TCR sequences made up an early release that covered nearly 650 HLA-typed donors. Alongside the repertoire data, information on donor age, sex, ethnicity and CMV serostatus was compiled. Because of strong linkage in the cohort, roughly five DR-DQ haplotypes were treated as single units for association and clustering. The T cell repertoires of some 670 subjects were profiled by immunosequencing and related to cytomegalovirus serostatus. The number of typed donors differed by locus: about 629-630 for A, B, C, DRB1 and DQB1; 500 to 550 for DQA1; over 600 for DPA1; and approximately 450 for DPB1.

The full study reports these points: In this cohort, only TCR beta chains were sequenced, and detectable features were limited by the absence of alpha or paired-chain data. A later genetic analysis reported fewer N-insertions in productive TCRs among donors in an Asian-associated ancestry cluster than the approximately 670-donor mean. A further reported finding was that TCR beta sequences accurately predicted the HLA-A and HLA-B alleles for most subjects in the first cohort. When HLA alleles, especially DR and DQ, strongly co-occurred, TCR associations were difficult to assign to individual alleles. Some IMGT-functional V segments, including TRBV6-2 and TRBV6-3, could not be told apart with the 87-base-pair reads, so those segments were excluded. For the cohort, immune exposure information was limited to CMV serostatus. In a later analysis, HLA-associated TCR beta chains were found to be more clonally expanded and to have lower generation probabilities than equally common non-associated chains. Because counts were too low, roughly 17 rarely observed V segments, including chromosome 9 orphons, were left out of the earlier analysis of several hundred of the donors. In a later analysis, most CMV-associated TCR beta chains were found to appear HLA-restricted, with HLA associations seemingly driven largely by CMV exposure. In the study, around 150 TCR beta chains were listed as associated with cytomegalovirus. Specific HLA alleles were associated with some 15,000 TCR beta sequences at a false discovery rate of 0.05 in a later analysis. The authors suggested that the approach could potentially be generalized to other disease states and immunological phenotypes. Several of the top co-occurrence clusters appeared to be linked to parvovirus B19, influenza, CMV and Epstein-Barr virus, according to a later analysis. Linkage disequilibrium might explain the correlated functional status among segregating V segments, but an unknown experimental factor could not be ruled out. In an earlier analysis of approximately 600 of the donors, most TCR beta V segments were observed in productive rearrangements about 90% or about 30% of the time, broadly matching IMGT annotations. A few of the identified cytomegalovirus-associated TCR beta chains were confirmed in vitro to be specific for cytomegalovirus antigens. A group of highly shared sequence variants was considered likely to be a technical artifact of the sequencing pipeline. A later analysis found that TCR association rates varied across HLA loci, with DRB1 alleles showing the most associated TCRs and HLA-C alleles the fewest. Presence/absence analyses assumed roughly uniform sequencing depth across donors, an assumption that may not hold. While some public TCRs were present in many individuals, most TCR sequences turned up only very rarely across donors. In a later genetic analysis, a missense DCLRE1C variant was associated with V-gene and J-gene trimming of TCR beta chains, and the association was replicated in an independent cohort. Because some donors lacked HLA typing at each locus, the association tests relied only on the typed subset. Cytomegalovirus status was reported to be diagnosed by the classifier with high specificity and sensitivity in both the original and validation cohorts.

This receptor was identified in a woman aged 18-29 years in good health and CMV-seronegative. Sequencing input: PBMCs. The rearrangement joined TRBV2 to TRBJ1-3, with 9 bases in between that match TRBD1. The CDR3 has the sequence CASSLGTGRDTIYF. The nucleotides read TGTGCCAGCAGCCTCGGGACAGGGAGAGACACCATATATTTT.